This TCR beta chain derives from a study of PD-1 blockade in classical Hodgkin lymphoma. Concerning this clone: Antigen specificity is unknown.

Study conclusions and caveats: Only CD4+ TCR diversity, not CD8+, had risen significantly by C4D1. Reports described newly diagnosed patients as having lower baseline TCR diversity than healthy donors.

Every patient relapsed after autologous stem cell transplantation, and brentuximab vedotin exposure varied. CDR1 is SQVTM, CDR2 ANQGSEA, per germline. Trimming stripped 0 bases from V and 3 bases from J, with 9 bases between. The CDR3 has 14 residues. Assay: immunoSEQ multiplex PCR; the TCRdb copy retains only in-frame clones and omits some. The sample holds about 13,000 clones; around 80% are singletons and the top ten take under 30%. The sequencing here drew on peripheral blood mononuclear cells (PBMCs), taken at baseline. V gene TRBV29-1 combines with J gene TRBJ1-3; possibly TRBD1 for D (5 bases). The TCR originated in a human donor with classical Hodgkin lymphoma. CDR3 coding DNA: TGCAGCGTTGAAGAAGGGGCAGTTGGAAACACCATATATTTT. Amino acids: CSVEEGAVGNTIYF.